This T cell receptor (beta chain) emerged from a study of CD8 T cells in ankylosing spondylitis. Via MiXCR, TCRdb re-called the 5' RACE reads, giving one row per CDR3 protein. The sample carries 700,000 or so distinct CDR3 sequences, around 17% recorded once. This clonotype showed up just a few times. Its antigen is still unknown. The CDR3 loop spans 16 amino acids. Germline V lookup: CDR1 MGHRA, CDR2 YSYEKL. V was clipped by 4 bases and J by 1 base, with 16 bases between them. Study-wide points: Reactive arthritis synovial fluid and blood were previously reported to contain some motif variants. Several highly homologous variants formed a TCR beta motif that appeared characteristic of ankylosing spondylitis blood. Matched synovial fluid from ankylosing spondylitis patients was reported to be enriched for disease-linked clones. Peripheral blood held disease-linked clones only at relatively low frequency, and these were CD8+.

This receptor was obtained from a male donor with ankylosing spondylitis. Material for sequencing was blood, either unsorted or a sorted T cell fraction (not recorded which). This chain connects TRBV4-1 to TRBJ1-2; no reliable D call. The CDR3, as DNA: TGCGCCAGCAGCCCCACTGTCGTGGAGGGTAACTATGGCTACACCTTC. Translation: CASSPTVVEGNYGYTF.